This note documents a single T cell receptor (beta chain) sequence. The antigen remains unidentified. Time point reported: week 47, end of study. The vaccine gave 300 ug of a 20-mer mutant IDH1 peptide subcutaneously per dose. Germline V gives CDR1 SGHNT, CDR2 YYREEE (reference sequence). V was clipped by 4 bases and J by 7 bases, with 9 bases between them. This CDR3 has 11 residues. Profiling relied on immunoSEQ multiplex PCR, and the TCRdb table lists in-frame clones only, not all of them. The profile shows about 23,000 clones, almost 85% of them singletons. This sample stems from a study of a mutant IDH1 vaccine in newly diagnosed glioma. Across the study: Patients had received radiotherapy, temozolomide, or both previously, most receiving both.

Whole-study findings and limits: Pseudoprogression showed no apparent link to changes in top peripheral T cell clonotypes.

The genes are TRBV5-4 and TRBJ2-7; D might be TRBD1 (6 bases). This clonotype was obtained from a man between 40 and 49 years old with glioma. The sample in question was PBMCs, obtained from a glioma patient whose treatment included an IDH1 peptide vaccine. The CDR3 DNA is TGTGCCAGCAGCGTACAGGGTGAGCAGTACTTC. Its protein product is CASSVQGEQYF.